The T cell receptor beta chain under discussion was sequenced for a study of CD8+CD57+ T cells in acquired aplastic anemia. Overall study findings and caveats: A lower diversity was found for CD8+CD57+ cells than for total CD4+ and CD8+ pools in patients. In CD8+ cells, Simpson's diversity showed no significant difference between patients and controls.

Genomic DNA, the template, was used for profiling of the TCR beta VDJ and CDR3. Each CDR3 protein is one row after TCRdb ran MiXCR on the reads. The table includes around 21,000 distinct CDR3 sequences, about two fifths detected once. Note on this clonotype: Antigen specificity is unknown.

Per germline, CDR1 SQVTM and CDR2 ANQGSEA. This CDR3 spans 12 amino acids. V was cut by 7 bases and J by 1 base, with 10 bases left in between. All sequencing subjects had displayed CD8+CD57+ cell expansion on flow cytometry. This chain connects TRBV29-1 to TRBJ1-1; maybe TRBD1 (5 bases). The specimen sequenced was CD8+CD57+ T cells sorted from PBMCs. Subset in this sample: bead-enriched CD8+CD57+ effector memory T cells from SAA patients. This TCR derives from a human donor with aplastic anemia. The CDR3 DNA is TGCAGCGCACACAGGTGGAACACTGAAGCTTTCTTT. Encoded protein: CSAHRWNTEAFF.